The rows below give T cell receptor beta chains drawn from one sample of a study of blood T cell repertoires in COVID-19. The table came from immunoSEQ multiplex PCR; TCRdb's copy has only in-frame clones and leaves some out. The profile shows about 410,000 clones, more than 80% of them singletons. Sequencing was carried out using peripheral blood. The receptors come from a woman aged 25 to 39 with active or convalescent COVID-19. CDR3s include the opening cysteine and the closing phenylalanine or tryptophan. A D gene is named only where the DNA matches it firmly.

d_call | v_call | cdr3_aa
TRBD1 | TRBV30 | CAGGGTGGVDTQYF
NA | TRBV19 | CAARAWDTEAFF
TRBD2 | TRBV7-8 | CASSPLRGGRNTGELFF
NA | TRBV19 | CASSAGGSPLFTEAFF
NA | TRBV4-1 | CASSQDSFYGYTF
TRBD1 | TRBV27 | CASSSSTGGYYGYTF
TRBD1 | TRBV6-5 | CASRRQGVSYGYTF
NA | TRBV18 | CASSPKVDGNEQFF
NA | TRBV28 | CASSGHGAGNQPQHF
NA | TRBV2 | CASNTIRDTEAFF
NA | TRBV6-4 | CASSDGQGNRAFF
TRBD1 | TRBV5-5 | CASSLGQGLAYGYTF
TRBD1 | TRBV6-5 | CASTGQGYEQYF
NA | TRBV6-5 | CASSSSGRGSYEQYF
NA | TRBV21-1 | CASSKGDIGEVYEQYF
NA | TRBV7-9 | CAGAYRPLTDTQYF
TRBD1 | TRBV19 | CASSIFWDRGDTQYF
NA | TRBV11-3 | CASSLVGETLNQPQHF
NA | TRBV11-2 | CASSPSGSYNEQFF
NA | TRBV10-3 | CAISEAGKGSNQPQHF
NA | TRBV13 | CASSQTDGSSGANVLTF
NA | TRBV18 | CASVPGITQTQYF
NA | TRBV5-8 | CASSSWGGYNQPQHF
TRBD2 | TRBV3-1/TRBV3-2 | CASSQMGLAGGTEQYF
NA | TRBV29-1 | CSVARGSYEQYF
NA | TRBV6-1 | CASSDREPSGNTIYF
TRBD1 | TRBV19 | CASSIAGQINEKLFF
NA | TRBV14 | CASSQERDTEAFF
NA | TRBV6-1 | CASSEKFGALSGANVLTF
NA | TRBV5-1 | CASSLWRDSTSYEQYF
TRBD1 | TRBV25-1 | CASSSVTGGIEKLFF
TRBD1 | TRBV6-6 | CASRLGQGQNIQYF
NA | TRBV19 | CASSIGADEQFF
TRBD1 | TRBV10-3 | CAISEAGTDSGNTIYF
TRBD2 | TRBV30 | CAWSLSRTSGRVNEQFF
TRBD1 | TRBV5-1 | CASSLEGGATNEKLFF
TRBD2 | TRBV7-8 | CASSPPGLASDTQYF
NA | TRBV9 | CASSVEGNMNTEAFF
TRBD1 | TRBV27 | CASSLNTGGSGYTF
NA | TRBV5-1 | CASSLLRGANTGELFF
NA | TRBV2 | CASSEQISNQPQHF
TRBD1 | TRBV10-3 | CAISESKGTGNTEAFF
NA | TRBV19 | CASSILSGPTDTQYF
NA | TRBV27 | CATTSGGSGYGYTF
NA | TRBV9 | CASSVGTVDEQYF
TRBD1 | TRBV2 | CASRGQGRYTEAFF
NA | TRBV6-6 | CASRDAGSGANVLTF
TRBD2 | TRBV27 | CASSLSSGGAGETQYF
NA | TRBV29-1 | CSVGRPPPEGSSYNEQFF
TRBD2 | TRBV6-1 | CASSEAGSPSGLNEQFF
NA | TRBV27 | CASRGGAAGNTIYF
NA | TRBV6-5 | CASSRDTNYGYTF
TRBD2 | TRBV5-4 | CASSSSGTSGSFNEQFF
TRBD2 | TRBV27 | CASSLPPGLAGAHEQYF
NA | TRBV7-9 | CASSFKRDSGNTIYF
NA | TRBV30 | CALAGGALEAFF
TRBD2 | TRBV6-2/TRBV6-3 | CASSYPIVASGSSDTQYF
TRBD1 | TRBV19 | CASSVQGAEGQPQHF
TRBD1 | TRBV6-1 | CASSEIGQGRNIQYF